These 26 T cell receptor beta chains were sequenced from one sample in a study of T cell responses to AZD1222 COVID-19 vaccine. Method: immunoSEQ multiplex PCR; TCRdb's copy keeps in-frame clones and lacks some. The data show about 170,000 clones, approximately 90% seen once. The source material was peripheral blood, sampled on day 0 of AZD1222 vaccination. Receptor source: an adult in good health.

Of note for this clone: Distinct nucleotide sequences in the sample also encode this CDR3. CDR3 in DNA: TGTGCCAGCAGTTTGGGTCAGAACACTGAAGCTTTCTTT. Its translation is CASSLGQNTEAFF. V and J are TRBV12-3 or TRBV12-4 and TRBJ1-1; D is undetermined. The ends were cut back, 3 bases at V and 1 base at J, with 6 bases in the middle. This CDR3 region has 13 residues.

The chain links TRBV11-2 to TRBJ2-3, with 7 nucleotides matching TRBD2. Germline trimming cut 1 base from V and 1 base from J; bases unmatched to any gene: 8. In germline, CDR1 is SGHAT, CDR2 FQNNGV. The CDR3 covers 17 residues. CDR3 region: CASSLVGLVGGTDTQYF. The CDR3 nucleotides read TGTGCCAGCAGCTTAGTTGGACTAGTGGGGGGCACAGATACGCAGTATTTT.

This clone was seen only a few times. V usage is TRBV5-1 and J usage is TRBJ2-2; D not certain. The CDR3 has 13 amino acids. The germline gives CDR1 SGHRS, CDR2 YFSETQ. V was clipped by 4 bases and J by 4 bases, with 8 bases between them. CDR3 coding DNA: TGCGCCAGCAGCCTTGGTGGCACCGGGGAGCTGTTTTTT. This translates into CASSLGGTGELFF.

CDR3 coding DNA: TGTGCCAGCAGCCTGAGGGCCAACTATGGCTACACCTTC. It encodes CASSLRANYGYTF. The chain couples TRBV6-5 to TRBJ1-2, with D uncertain. V was clipped by 6 bases and J by 2 bases, with 10 bases between them. The CDR3 has 13 residues. CDR1 is MNHEY and CDR2 is SVGAGI in the germline V gene.

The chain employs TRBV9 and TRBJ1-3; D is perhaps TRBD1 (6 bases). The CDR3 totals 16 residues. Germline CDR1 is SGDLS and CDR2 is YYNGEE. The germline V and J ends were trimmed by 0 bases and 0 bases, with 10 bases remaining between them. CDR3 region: CASSVEGGPSGNTIYF. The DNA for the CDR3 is TGTGCCAGCAGCGTAGAAGGGGGGCCCTCTGGAAACACCATATATTTT.

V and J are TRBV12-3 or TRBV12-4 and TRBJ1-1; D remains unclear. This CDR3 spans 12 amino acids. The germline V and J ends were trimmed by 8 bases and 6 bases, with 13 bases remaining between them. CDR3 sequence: CASGPRSAEAFF. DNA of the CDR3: TGTGCCAGCGGACCGCGAAGCGCTGAAGCTTTCTTT.

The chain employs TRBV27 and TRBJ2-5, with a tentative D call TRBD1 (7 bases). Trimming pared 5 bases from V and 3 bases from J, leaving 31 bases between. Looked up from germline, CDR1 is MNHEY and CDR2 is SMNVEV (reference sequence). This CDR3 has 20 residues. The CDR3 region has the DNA TGTGCCAGCAGTCGTGTTTTTCGGGGGTTCTCCTCCAGGGGGGAAGAGACCCAGTACTTC. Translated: CASSRVFRGFSSRGEETQYF.

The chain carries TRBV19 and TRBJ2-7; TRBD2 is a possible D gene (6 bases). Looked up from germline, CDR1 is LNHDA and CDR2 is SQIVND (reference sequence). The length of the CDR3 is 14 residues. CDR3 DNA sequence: TGTGCAAAGAGTGGGGGGAGGAGCTCCTACGAGCAGTACTTC. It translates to CAKSGGRSSYEQYF.

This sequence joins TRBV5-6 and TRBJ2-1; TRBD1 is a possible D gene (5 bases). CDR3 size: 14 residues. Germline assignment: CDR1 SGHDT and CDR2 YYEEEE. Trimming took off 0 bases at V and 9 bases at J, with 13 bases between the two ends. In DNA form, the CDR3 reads TGTGCCAGCAGCTTGGGGGGCCCGATCGGTGAGCAGTTCTTC. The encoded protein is CASSLGGPIGEQFF. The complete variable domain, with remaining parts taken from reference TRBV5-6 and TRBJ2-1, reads DAGVTQSPTHLIKTRGQQVTLRCSPKSGHDTVSWYQQALGQGPQFIFQYYEEEERQRGNFPDRFSGHQFPNYSSELNVNALLLGDSALYLCASSLGGPIGEQFFGPGTRLTVL.

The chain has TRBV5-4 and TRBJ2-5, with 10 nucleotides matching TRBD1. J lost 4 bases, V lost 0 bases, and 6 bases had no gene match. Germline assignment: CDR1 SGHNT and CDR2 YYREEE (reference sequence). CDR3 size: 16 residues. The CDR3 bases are TGTGCCAGCAGCTTGGAGCTCCGGGACAGGGGAGAGACCCAGTACTTC. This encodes CASSLELRDRGETQYF. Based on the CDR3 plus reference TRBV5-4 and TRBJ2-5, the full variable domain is ETGVTQSPTHLIKTRGQQVTLRCSSQSGHNTVSWYQQALGQGPQFIFQYYREEENGRGNFPPRFSGLQFPNYSSELNVNALELDDSALYLCASSLELRDRGETQYFGPGTRLLVL.

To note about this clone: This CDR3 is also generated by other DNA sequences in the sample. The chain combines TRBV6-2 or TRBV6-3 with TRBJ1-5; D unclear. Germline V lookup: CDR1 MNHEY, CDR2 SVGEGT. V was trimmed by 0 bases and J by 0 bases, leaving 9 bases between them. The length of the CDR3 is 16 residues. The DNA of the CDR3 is TGTGCCAGCAGTTACTCGAGAGGGTATAGCAATCAGCCCCAGCATTTT. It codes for CASSYSRGYSNQPQHF.

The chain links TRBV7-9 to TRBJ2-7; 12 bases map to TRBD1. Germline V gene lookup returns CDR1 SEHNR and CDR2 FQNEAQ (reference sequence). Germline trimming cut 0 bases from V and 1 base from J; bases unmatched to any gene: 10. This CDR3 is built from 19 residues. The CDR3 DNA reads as TGTGCCAGCAGCTTAGCGCTTACAGGGGGACAGGGGGCATCCTACGAGCAGTACTTC. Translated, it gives CASSLALTGGQGASYEQYF.

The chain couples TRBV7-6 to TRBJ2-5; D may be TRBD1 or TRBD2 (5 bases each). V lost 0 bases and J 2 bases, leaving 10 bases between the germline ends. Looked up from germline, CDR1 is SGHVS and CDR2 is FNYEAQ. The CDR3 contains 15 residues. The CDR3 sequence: CASSLAGEIQETQYF. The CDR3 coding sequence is TGTGCCAGCAGCTTAGCGGGGGAGATTCAAGAGACCCAGTACTTC. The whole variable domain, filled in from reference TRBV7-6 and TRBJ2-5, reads GAGVSQSPRYKVTKRGQDVALRCDPISGHVSLYWYRQALGQGPEFLTYFNYEAQQDKSGLPNDRFSAERPEGSISTLTIQRTEQRDSAMYRCASSLAGEIQETQYFGPGTRLLVL.

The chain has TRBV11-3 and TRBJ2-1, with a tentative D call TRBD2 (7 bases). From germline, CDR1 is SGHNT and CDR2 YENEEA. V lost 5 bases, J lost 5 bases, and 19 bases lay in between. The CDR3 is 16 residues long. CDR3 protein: CASSPGGGLGDNEQFF. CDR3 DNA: TGTGCCAGCAGCCCTGGGGGGGGGCTCGGCGACAATGAGCAGTTCTTC. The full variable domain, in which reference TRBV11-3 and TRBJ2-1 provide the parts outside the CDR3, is EAGVVQSPRYKIIEKKQPVAFWCNPISGHNTLYWYLQNLGQGPELLIRYENEEAVDDSQLPKDRFSAERLKGVDSTLKIQPAELGDSAVYLCASSPGGGLGDNEQFFGPGTRLTVL.

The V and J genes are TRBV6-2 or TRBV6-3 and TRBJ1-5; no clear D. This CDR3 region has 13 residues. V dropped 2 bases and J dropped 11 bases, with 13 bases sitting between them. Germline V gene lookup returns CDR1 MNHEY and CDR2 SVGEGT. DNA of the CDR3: TGTGCCAGCAGTTACAGGGCAGAAGAATCCCAGCATTTT. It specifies CASSYRAEESQHF.

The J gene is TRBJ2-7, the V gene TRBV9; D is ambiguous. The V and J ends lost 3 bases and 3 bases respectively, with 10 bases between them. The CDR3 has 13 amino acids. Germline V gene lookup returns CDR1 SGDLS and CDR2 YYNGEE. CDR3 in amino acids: CASSETTGYEQYF. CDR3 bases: TGTGCCAGCAGCGAGACGACGGGCTACGAGCAGTACTTC.

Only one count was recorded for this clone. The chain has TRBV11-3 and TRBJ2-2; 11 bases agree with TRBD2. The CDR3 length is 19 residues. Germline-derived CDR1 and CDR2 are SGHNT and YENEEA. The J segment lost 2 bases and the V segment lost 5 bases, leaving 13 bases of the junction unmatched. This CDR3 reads CASSPRAGTSGPNTGELFF. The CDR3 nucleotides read TGTGCCAGCAGCCCCCGGGCGGGGACTAGCGGTCCTAACACCGGGGAGCTGTTTTTT.

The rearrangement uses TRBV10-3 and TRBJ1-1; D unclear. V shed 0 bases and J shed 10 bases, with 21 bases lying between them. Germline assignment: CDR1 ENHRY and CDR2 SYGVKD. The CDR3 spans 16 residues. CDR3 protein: CAISESIGQSRLAAFF. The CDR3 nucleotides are TGTGCCATCAGTGAGTCGATCGGGCAGAGCCGCCTTGCAGCTTTCTTT.

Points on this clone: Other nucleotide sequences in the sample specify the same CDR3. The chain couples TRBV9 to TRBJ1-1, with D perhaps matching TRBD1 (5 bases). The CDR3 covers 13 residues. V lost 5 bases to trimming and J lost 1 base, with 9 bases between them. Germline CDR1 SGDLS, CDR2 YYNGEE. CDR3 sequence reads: CASSAGGNTEAFF. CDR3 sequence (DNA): TGTGCCAGCAGTGCGGGGGGGAACACTGAAGCTTTCTTT.

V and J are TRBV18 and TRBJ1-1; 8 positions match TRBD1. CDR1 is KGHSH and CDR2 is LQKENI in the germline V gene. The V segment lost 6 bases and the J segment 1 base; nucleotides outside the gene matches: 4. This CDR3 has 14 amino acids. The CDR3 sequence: CASSQGTGNTEAFF. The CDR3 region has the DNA TGTGCCAGCTCCCAAGGGACAGGGAACACTGAAGCTTTCTTT.

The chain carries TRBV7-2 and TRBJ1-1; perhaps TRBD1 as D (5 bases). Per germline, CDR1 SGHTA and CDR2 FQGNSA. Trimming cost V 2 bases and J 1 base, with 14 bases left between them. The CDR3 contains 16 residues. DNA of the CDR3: TGTGCCAGCAGCTTAAGGGGTAGCCAGAAGAACACTGAAGCTTTCTTT. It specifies CASSLRGSQKNTEAFF.

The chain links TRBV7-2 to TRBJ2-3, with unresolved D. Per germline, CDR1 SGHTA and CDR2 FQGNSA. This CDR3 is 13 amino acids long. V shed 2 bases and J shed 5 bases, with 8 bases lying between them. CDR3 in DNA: TGTGCCAGCAGCTTATCACCTGGAGATACGCAGTATTTT. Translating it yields CASSLSPGDTQYF.

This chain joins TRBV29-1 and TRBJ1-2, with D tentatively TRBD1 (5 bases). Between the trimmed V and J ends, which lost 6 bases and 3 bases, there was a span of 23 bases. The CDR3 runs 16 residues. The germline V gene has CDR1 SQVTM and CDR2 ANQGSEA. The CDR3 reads CSVDRGRSYGDYGYTF. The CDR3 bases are TGCAGCGTCGACCGGGGGAGGTCTTATGGAGACTATGGCTACACCTTC.

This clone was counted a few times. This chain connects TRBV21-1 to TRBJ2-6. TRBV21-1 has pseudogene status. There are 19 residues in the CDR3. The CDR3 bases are TGTGCCAGCAGCCCCCGGGGCAGGGCAGGTGGTACTGGGGCCAACGTCCTGACTTTC. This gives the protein CASSPRGRAGGTGANVLTF.

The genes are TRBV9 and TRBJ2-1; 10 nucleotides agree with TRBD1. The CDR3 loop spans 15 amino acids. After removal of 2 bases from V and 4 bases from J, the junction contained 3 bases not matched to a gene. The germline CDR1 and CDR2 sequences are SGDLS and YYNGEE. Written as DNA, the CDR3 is TGTGCCAGCAGCGTCGTGGACAGGGGGTACAATGAGCAGTTCTTC. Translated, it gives CASSVVDRGYNEQFF.

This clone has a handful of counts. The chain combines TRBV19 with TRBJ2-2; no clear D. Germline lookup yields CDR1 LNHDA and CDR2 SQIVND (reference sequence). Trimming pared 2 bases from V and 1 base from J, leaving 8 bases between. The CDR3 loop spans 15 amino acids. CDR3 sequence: CASSIRAENTGELFF. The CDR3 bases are TGTGCCAGTAGTATACGGGCTGAGAACACCGGGGAGCTGTTTTTT.